This record covers a single T cell receptor beta chain. Under the authors' procedure: Using reference gene primer amplification, nucleated cell counts were estimated. Only in-frame clones appear in the TCRdb table, and some are missing; sequencing was by immunoSEQ multiplex PCR. The V and J calls and the clone size are those of that table, but D and trimming were determined from the DNA. Among approximately 70,000 clones listed, approximately 85% were seen once. The sample is drawn from a study of blood T cell repertoires in COVID-19. On the study more broadly: Samples came from the United States, Italy and Spain, spanning acute and convalescent COVID-19. The cDNA or gDNA used as material had been derived from T cells, B-cell-depleted T cells, or PBMCs.

This CDR3 has 14 amino acids. Germline V gene lookup returns CDR1 MNHEY and CDR2 SVGAGI. J was trimmed by 2 bases and V by 6 bases; bases with no gene match: 2. The sequencing sample was made of peripheral blood. V is TRBV6-5 and J is TRBJ1-4; 8 nucleotides align to TRBD1. The sequence was obtained from a woman of 80 years or more with active or convalescent COVID-19. CDR3: CASSTGGTNEKLFF. The CDR3 nucleotides read TGTGCCAGCAGCACAGGGGGTACTAATGAAAAACTGTTTTTT.